The rows below give T cell receptor beta chains drawn from one sample of a study of identical twins. TCRdb reprocessed the 5' RACE reads with MiXCR, giving one entry per CDR3 protein. The table lists 1.5 million to 2 million distinct CDR3 sequences, less than 35% of them singletons, with 0.25% to 0.3% in the top ten. Sample: cord blood. The receptors derive from a newborn girl in good health. Both conserved end residues are trimmed from each CDR3. D genes are given only for firm matches.

d_call: NA; j_call: TRBJ1-1; v_call: TRBV27; cdr3_aa: ASSPRLVMNTEAF
d_call: TRBD1; j_call: TRBJ1-1; v_call: TRBV10-2; cdr3_aa: ASIIGQGAAF
d_call: NA; j_call: TRBJ2-5; v_call: TRBV3-1; cdr3_aa: ASSHGGGLQETQY
d_call: TRBD2; j_call: TRBJ2-7; v_call: TRBV12-3/TRBV12-4; cdr3_aa: ASSQSGSRYEQY
d_call: NA; j_call: TRBJ2-1; v_call: TRBV6-1; cdr3_aa: ASSEVRGDEQF
d_call: NA; j_call: TRBJ2-1; v_call: TRBV19; cdr3_aa: ASSIDNRGQF
d_call: NA; j_call: TRBJ2-3; v_call: TRBV20-1; cdr3_aa: SARKRQVRDTQY
d_call: TRBD2; j_call: TRBJ2-3; v_call: TRBV5-1; cdr3_aa: ASSLRLASDTQY
d_call: NA; j_call: TRBJ2-5; v_call: TRBV5-1; cdr3_aa: ASSPMILQGETQY
d_call: TRBD2; j_call: TRBJ2-1; v_call: TRBV28; cdr3_aa: ASFPRASGAPNEQF
d_call: NA; j_call: TRBJ2-5; v_call: TRBV28; cdr3_aa: ASSLPIGETQY
d_call: NA; j_call: TRBJ2-5; v_call: TRBV24-1; cdr3_aa: ATSDLGEGGNEQY
d_call: TRBD1; j_call: TRBJ1-2; v_call: TRBV20-1; cdr3_aa: SARDRDRGPDGYT
d_call: NA; j_call: TRBJ2-1; v_call: TRBV11-2; cdr3_aa: ASSLGPAYNEQF
d_call: TRBD2; j_call: TRBJ2-3; v_call: TRBV20-1; cdr3_aa: SARNLLPSGSTDTQY
d_call: NA; j_call: TRBJ1-1; v_call: TRBV20-1; cdr3_aa: SARDVPGAGTEAF
d_call: TRBD2; j_call: TRBJ2-3; v_call: TRBV7-9; cdr3_aa: ASSLGTRFPADTQY
d_call: TRBD1; j_call: TRBJ1-1; v_call: TRBV20-1; cdr3_aa: SASDRATEAF
d_call: TRBD1; j_call: TRBJ1-5; v_call: TRBV30; cdr3_aa: AWSAGGFQPQH
d_call: NA; j_call: TRBJ2-5; v_call: TRBV4-1; cdr3_aa: ASSHFAYQETQY
d_call: NA; j_call: TRBJ2-5; v_call: TRBV19; cdr3_aa: ASSIAWPRETQY
d_call: NA; j_call: TRBJ2-7; v_call: TRBV21-1; cdr3_aa: ASSPPGNYEQY
d_call: NA; j_call: TRBJ1-2; v_call: TRBV6-2/TRBV6-3; cdr3_aa: ASSYRDGDLYGYT
d_call: NA; j_call: TRBJ2-1; v_call: TRBV6-5; cdr3_aa: ASSSRGSAGYYNEQF